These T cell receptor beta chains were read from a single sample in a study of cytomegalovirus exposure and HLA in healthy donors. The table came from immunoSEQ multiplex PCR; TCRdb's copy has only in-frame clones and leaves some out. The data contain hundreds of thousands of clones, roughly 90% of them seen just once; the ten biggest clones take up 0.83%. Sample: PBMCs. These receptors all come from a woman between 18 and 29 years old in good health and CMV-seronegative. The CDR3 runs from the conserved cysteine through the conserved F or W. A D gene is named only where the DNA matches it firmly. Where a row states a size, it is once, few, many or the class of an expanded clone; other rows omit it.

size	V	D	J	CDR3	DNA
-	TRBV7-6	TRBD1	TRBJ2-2	CASSLVQGKTGELFF	TGTGCCAGCAGCTTAGTACAGGGGAAGACCGGGGAGCTGTTTTTT
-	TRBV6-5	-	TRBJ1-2	CASSYKGKYGYTF	TGTGCCAGCAGTTACAAGGGGAAATACGGCTACACCTTC
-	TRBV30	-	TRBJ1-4	CAWSPDYANEKLFF	TGTGCCTGGAGTCCCGATTATGCGAATGAAAAACTGTTTTTT
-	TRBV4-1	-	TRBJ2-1	CASSQDQVGTPWEQFF	TGCGCCAGCAGCCAAGATCAGGTAGGGACACCTTGGGAGCAGTTCTTC
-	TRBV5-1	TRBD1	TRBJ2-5	CASSGRPGTGGRETQYF	TGCGCCAGCAGCGGGCGTCCCGGGACAGGGGGCAGGGAGACCCAGTACTTC
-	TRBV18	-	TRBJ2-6	CASSPTGQSAGANVLTF	TGTGCCAGCTCACCAACCGGACAGTCCGCTGGGGCCAACGTCCTGACTTTC
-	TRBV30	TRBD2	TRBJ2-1	CAWNTDWREKQFF	TGTGCCTGGAATACCGATTGGCGGGAGAAGCAGTTCTTC
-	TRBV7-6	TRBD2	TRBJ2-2	CASSHIPGLQPGELFF	TGTGCCAGCAGCCACATACCGGGACTACAGCCCGGGGAGCTGTTTTTT
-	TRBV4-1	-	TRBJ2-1	CASSLPRSSANNEQFF	TGCGCCAGCAGCCTGCCTCGCTCTAGCGCGAATAATGAGCAGTTCTTC
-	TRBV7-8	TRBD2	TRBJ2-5	CASSGLVQETQYF	TGTGCCAGCAGCGGACTAGTTCAAGAGACCCAGTACTTC
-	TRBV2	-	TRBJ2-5	CASWSFGGAETQYF	TGTGCCAGCTGGTCCTTCGGTGGGGCAGAGACCCAGTACTTC
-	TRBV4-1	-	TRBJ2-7	CASSPRDSTYEQYF	TGCGCCAGCAGCCCGCGGGACAGTACCTACGAGCAGTACTTC
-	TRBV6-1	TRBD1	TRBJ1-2	CASRPGTGGAEGYTF	TGTGCCAGCAGACCCGGGACAGGGGGCGCGGAAGGCTACACCTTC
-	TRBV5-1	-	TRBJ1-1	CASNWGHMNTEAFF	TGCGCCAGCAATTGGGGCCACATGAACACTGAAGCTTTCTTT
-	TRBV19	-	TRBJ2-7	CASSTDRFYEQYF	TGTGCCAGTAGCACAGACCGGTTCTACGAGCAGTACTTC
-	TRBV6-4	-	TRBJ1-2	CASSKQGAYGYTF	TGTGCCAGCAGCAAGCAGGGCGCCTATGGCTACACCTTC
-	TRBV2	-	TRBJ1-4	CASSEALANEKLFF	TGTGCCAGCAGTGAAGCTTTAGCTAATGAAAAACTGTTTTTT
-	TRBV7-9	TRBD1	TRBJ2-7	CASSLAGQGGEQYF	TGTGCCAGCAGCTTAGCAGGACAGGGAGGAGAGCAGTACTTC
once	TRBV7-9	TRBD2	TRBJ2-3	CASSYGGTYTDTQYF	TGTGCCAGCAGTTACGGGGGGACCTACACAGATACGCAGTATTTT
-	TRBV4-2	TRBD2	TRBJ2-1	CASSQGGGSYNEQFF	TGTGCCAGCAGCCAGGGGGGGGGCTCCTACAATGAGCAGTTCTTC
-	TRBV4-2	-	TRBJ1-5	CASSQVSGINQPQHF	TGTGCCAGCAGCCAAGTTTCGGGAATTAATCAGCCCCAGCATTTT
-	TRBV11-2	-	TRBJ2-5	CASSPHTEETQYF	TGTGCCAGCAGCCCTCACACAGAAGAGACCCAGTACTTC
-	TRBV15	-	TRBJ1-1	CATSRGLGGTNTEAFF	TGTGCCACCAGCAGAGGTTTGGGCGGGACGAACACTGAAGCTTTCTTT
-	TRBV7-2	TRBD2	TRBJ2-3	CASSPWTSADTQYF	TGTGCCAGCAGCCCCTGGACTAGCGCAGATACGCAGTATTTT
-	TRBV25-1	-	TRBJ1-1	CASSERADLASMNTEAFF	TGTGCCAGCAGTGAAAGGGCAGACCTAGCCTCTATGAACACTGAAGCTTTCTTT
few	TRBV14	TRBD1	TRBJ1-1	CASSQEDREVTEAFF	TGTGCCAGCAGCCAAGAAGACAGGGAGGTCACTGAAGCTTTCTTT
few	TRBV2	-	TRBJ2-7	CASFYRASIGEQYF	TGTGCCAGCTTTTACAGGGCCAGTATAGGCGAGCAGTACTTC
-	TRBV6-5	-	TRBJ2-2	CASRIRGGELFF	TGTGCCAGCAGGATCAGGGGCGGGGAGCTGTTTTTT
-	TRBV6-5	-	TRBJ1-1	CASREERGNTEAFF	TGTGCCAGCAGAGAGGAAAGGGGGAACACTGAAGCTTTCTTT
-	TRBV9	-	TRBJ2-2	CASSESGGELFF	TGTGCCAGCAGCGAGTCGGGCGGGGAGCTGTTTTTT
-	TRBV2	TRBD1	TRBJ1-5	CASSPGQGVNQPQHF	TGTGCCAGCAGCCCGGGACAGGGGGTTAATCAGCCCCAGCATTTT
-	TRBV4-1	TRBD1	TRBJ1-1	CASSQDQQGVGANTEAFF	TGCGCCAGCAGCCAAGATCAACAGGGGGTAGGGGCGAACACTGAAGCTTTCTTT
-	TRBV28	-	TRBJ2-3	CASSLRGANTQYF	TGTGCCAGCAGTTTAAGGGGTGCCAATACGCAGTATTTT
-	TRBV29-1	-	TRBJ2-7	CSVVMTSRSYEQYF	TGCAGCGTTGTTATGACTAGTCGATCCTACGAGCAGTACTTC
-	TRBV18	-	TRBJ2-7	CASSPVVRDEQYF	TGTGCCAGCTCACCGGTAGTTCGGGACGAGCAGTACTTC
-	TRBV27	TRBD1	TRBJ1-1	CASSLDRGHVNTEAFF	TGTGCCAGCAGTTTAGACAGGGGGCATGTGAACACTGAAGCTTTCTTT
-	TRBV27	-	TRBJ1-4	CASRGRLNEKLFF	TGTGCCAGCAGAGGCAGGTTAAATGAAAAACTGTTTTTT
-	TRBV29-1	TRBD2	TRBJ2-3	CSVERLAGGGRTDTQYF	TGCAGCGTTGAGCGGCTAGCGGGAGGCGGGCGCACAGATACGCAGTATTTT
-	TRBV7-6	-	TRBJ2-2	CASSPAEVNTGELFF	TGTGCCAGCAGCCCGGCGGAGGTCAACACCGGGGAGCTGTTTTTT
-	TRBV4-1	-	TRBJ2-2	CASSQVGSNTGELFF	TGCGCCAGCAGCCAAGTCGGGTCGAACACCGGGGAGCTGTTTTTT
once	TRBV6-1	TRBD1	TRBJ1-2	CASSLEGTGGYGYTF	TGTGCCAGCAGCCTCGAGGGAACAGGGGGCTATGGCTACACCTTC
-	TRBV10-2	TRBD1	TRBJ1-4	CASGPDRVANEKLFF	TGCGCCAGCGGACCGGACAGGGTTGCTAATGAAAAACTGTTTTTT
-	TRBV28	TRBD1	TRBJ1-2	CASRGDSFNYGYTF	TGTGCCAGCAGGGGGGACAGCTTTAACTATGGCTACACCTTC
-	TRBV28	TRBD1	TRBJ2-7	CASSFGGTGRYEQYF	TGTGCCAGCAGTTTCGGAGGGACAGGGCGGTACGAGCAGTACTTC
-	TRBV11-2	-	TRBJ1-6	CASSFGIWEGSPLHF	TGTGCCAGCAGCTTCGGGATCTGGGAGGGTTCACCCCTCCACTTT
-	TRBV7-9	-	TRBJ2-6	CASSLGHTDSGANVLTF	TGTGCCAGCAGCTTAGGGCATACAGACTCTGGGGCCAACGTCCTGACTTTC
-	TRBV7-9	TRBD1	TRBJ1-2	CASSLDYLGTGTGAVPF	TGTGCCAGCAGCTTAGACTACCTTGGGACAGGGACTGGAGCTGTGCCCTTC
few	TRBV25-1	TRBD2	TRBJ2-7	CASSDGTSGTYEQYF	TGTGCCAGCAGTGATGGGACTAGCGGGACCTACGAGCAGTACTTC
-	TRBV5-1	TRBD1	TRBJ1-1	CASSSGGQTVEAFF	TGCGCCAGCAGCTCTGGGGGACAGACTGTTGAAGCTTTCTTT
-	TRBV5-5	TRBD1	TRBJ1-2	CASSPTHRPGQDPYGYTF	TGTGCCAGCAGCCCCACGCACCGTCCGGGACAGGACCCCTATGGCTACACCTTC
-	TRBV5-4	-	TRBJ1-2	CASSLVGSNYGYTF	TGTGCCAGCAGCTTGGTCGGGTCTAACTATGGCTACACCTTC
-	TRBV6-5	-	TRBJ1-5	CASRLTARPNQPQHF	TGTGCCAGCAGACTGACTGCGAGACCCAATCAGCCCCAGCATTTT
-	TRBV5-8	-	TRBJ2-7	CASSLDAGKKSLLSEQYF	TGTGCCAGCAGCTTGGACGCGGGAAAAAAGAGCCTCTTGAGCGAGCAGTACTTC
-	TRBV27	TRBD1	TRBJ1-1	CATSGGRNTEAFF	TGTGCCACCTCAGGGGGCAGAAACACTGAAGCTTTCTTT
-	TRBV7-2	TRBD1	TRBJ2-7	CASSNPPQGVYEQYF	TGTGCCAGCAGCAACCCCCCACAGGGGGTTTACGAGCAGTACTTC
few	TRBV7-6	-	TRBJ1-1	CASRSGVGTEAFF	TGTGCCAGCAGGTCCGGGGTAGGCACTGAAGCTTTCTTT